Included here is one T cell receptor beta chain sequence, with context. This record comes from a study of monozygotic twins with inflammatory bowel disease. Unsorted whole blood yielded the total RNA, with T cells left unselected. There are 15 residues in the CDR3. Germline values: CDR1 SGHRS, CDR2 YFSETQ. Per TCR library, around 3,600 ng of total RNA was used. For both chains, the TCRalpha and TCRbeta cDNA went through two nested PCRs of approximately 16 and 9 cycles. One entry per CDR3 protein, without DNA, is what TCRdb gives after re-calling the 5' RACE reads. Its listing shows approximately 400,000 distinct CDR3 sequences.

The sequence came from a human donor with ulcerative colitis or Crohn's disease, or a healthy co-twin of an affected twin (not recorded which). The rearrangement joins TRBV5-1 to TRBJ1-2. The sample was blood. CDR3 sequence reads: CASSLAPSEDYGYTF.